A selection of T cell receptor beta chains follows, all from one sample in a study of blood T cell repertoires in COVID-19. Only in-frame clones appear in the TCRdb table, and some are missing; sequencing was by immunoSEQ multiplex PCR. This table has about 260,000 clones, about 89% appearing once. Sequencing was carried out using peripheral blood. Every receptor here comes from a middle-aged man who had recovered from COVID-19. Both conserved end residues are part of each CDR3. The size field is filled for only some rows; it gives once, few, many or a size class.

size	J	V	CDR3
.	TRBJ2-5	TRBV6-5	CASHSSGTQGTQYF
.	TRBJ2-7	TRBV6-2/TRBV6-3	CASSYSRLAGAHEQYF
.	TRBJ1-1	TRBV6-5	CASSSSASAKEAFF
.	TRBJ2-3	TRBV7-7	CASSLALGSDTQYF
.	TRBJ1-2	TRBV28	CASSFFGGGELINYGYTF
few	TRBJ1-2	TRBV29-1	CSARIDSNYGYTF
.	TRBJ1-5	TRBV5-8	CASSLGTGQNQPQHF
.	TRBJ2-7	TRBV27	CASSTSGGAFYEQYF
.	TRBJ1-1	TRBV7-2	CASSGHRVITEAFF
.	TRBJ1-2	TRBV10-3	CAISESRGYGDGYTF